The 15 T cell receptor beta chains given below trace back to one sample, sequenced in a study of neurological immune-mediated disorders. TCRdb re-called the 5' RACE reads with MiXCR, one entry per CDR3 protein. Of about 120,000 distinct CDR3 sequences listed, about 3.4% were seen once; the top ten hold around 1.2%. Sample: PBMCs. The receptors derive from a woman aged 25 to 45 with multiple sclerosis.

In its sample, this clonotype was seen many times. V gene TRBV11-2 combines with J gene TRBJ2-1; D may be TRBD1 or TRBD2 (5 bases each). The V gene lost 5 bases and the J gene lost 5 bases, with 13 bases spanning the gap. This CDR3 comprises 14 residues. Germline loops: CDR1 SGHAT, CDR2 FQNNGV. CDR3 sequence reads: CASSIIRDHNEQFF. DNA for the CDR3: TGTGCCAGCAGCATCATTCGGGACCACAATGAGCAGTTCTTC.

At least ten counts were recorded for this clonotype. The chain is built from TRBV20-1 and TRBJ2-1; TRBD2 matches at 7 bases. This CDR3 contains 12 residues. The V segment lost 6 bases and the J segment 10 bases; nucleotides outside the gene matches: 9. Per the germline V gene, CDR1 is DFQATT and CDR2 is SNEGSKA (reference sequence). The CDR3 sequence: CSATRGAGEQFF. In DNA form, the CDR3 reads TGCAGTGCAACCCGCGGAGCGGGAGAGCAGTTCTTC.

This clonotype was seen at least ten times. The chain links TRBV20-1 to TRBJ2-5, with D perhaps TRBD1 or TRBD2 (5 bases each). Germline V lookup: CDR1 DFQATT, CDR2 SNEGSKA (reference sequence). This CDR3 contains 15 residues. The V gene lost 5 bases and the J gene lost 4 bases, with 20 bases spanning the gap. CDR3 DNA sequence: TGCAGTGCTGCCCCCCCCGGGACCCGTGGAGAGACCCAGTACTTC. It is translated as CSAAPPGTRGETQYF.

This clonotype was recorded many times. The genes are TRBV12-3 or TRBV12-4 and TRBJ2-6; 8 nucleotides match TRBD2. With V trimmed by 6 bases and J by 2 bases, 6 bases remained unmatched. The CDR3 runs to 16 residues. CDR3 bases: TGTGCCAGCAGCACCCGGGGGGGGCCTGGGGCCAACGTCCTGACTTTC. This translates into CASSTRGGPGANVLTF.

This clonotype came up many times. The chain recombines TRBV7-9 with TRBJ1-2, with D tentatively TRBD1 (5 bases). Per the germline V gene, CDR1 is SEHNR and CDR2 is FQNEAQ (reference sequence). The CDR3 runs 15 residues. Trimming shortened V by 5 bases and J by 6 bases, and 19 bases separated the two germline ends. CDR3 sequence (DNA): TGTGCCAGCAGCCAAATAGGGACGCCGGGACATGGCTACACCTTC. Protein product: CASSQIGTPGHGYTF.

This clonotype was counted many times. J is TRBJ2-5 and V is TRBV18; D gene unclear. Trimming cost V 5 bases and J 5 bases, with 6 bases left between them. The CDR3 is made up of 11 amino acids. Germline CDR1 is KGHSH and CDR2 is LQKENI. CDR3 sequence reads: CASSDGETQYF. In DNA, the CDR3 is TGTGCCAGCTCAGACGGGGAGACCCAGTACTTC. Full variable domain (remainder filled in from reference TRBV18 and TRBJ2-5): NAGVMQNPRHLVRRRGQEARLRCSPMKGHSHVYWYRQLPEEGLKFMVYLQKENIIDESGMPKERFSAEFPKEGPSILRIQQVVRGDSAAYFCASSDGETQYFGPGTRLLVL.

This clonotype was recorded many times. The rearrangement uses TRBV29-1 and TRBJ2-7; D might be TRBD2 (6 bases). Germline V gene lookup returns CDR1 SQVTM and CDR2 ANQGSEA. V lost 4 bases to trimming and J lost 6 bases, with 16 bases between them. This CDR3 region has 13 residues. The CDR3 nucleotides read TGCAGCGTTGCGGTCTCCCGGCGGGGCGAGCAGTACTTC. It is translated as CSVAVSRRGEQYF.

This clonotype was detected many times. The V gene is TRBV7-8, the J gene TRBJ1-5; D remains ambiguous. The CDR3 length is 13 residues. CDR1 and CDR2 (germline): SGHVS, FQNEAQ. V gave up 1 base and J gave up 7 bases, with 8 bases separating them. The DNA for the CDR3 is TGTGCCAGCAGCTTAGAACAGTTACAGCCCCAGCATTTT. Encoded protein: CASSLEQLQPQHF.

This clonotype was detected ten times or more. This chain uses TRBV6-5 with TRBJ2-3, with 8 bases identical to TRBD1. V lost 4 bases, J lost 11 bases, and 5 bases stayed unmatched. The CDR3 spans 12 residues. From germline, CDR1 is MNHEY and CDR2 SVGAGI. The CDR3 coding sequence is TGTGCCAGCAGTTCAACCGGGACAGGGCAGTATTTT. It specifies CASSSTGTGQYF.

The sample holds many counts of this clonotype. This chain joins TRBV6-5 and TRBJ2-3; 8 bases fit TRBD2. V trimming: 0 bases; J trimming: 2 bases; junction bases outside the gene matches: 7. The CDR3 runs 17 residues. From germline, CDR1 is MNHEY and CDR2 SVGAGI. DNA of the CDR3: TGTGCCAGCAGTTACTCTGACCTGCGGGGGGCCACAGATACGCAGTATTTT. Its translation: CASSYSDLRGATDTQYF.

With regard to this clonotype: A junction boundary mismatches the germline segment, possibly from a read error. The chain couples TRBV4-3 to TRBJ1-5; D call uncertain. Germline V CDR1 and CDR2: LGHNA, YSLEER. This CDR3 comprises 16 residues. CDR3 DNA: TGCGCCAGCAGCCAAGAGTTGAAGCTCGCGGTAGAGACCCAGAATTTT. It specifies CASSQELKLAVETQNF.

This clonotype is medium-sized in the sample. This chain uses TRBV7-9 with TRBJ1-4, with 8 nucleotides matching TRBD1. Germline lookup yields CDR1 SEHNR and CDR2 FQNEAQ (reference sequence). CDR3 length: 14 residues. V dropped 2 bases and J dropped 8; count of bases not matched to a gene: 4. The DNA of the CDR3 is TGTGCCAGCAGCTTACAACAGGGGGAGGAAAAACTGTTTTTT. It is translated as CASSLQQGEEKLFF.

This clonotype has at least ten counts. V usage is TRBV7-2 and J usage is TRBJ2-2, with D unresolved. The CDR3 spans 14 residues. The germline gives CDR1 SGHTA, CDR2 FQGNSA. V gave up 1 base and J gave up 1 base, with 4 bases separating them. Here the CDR3 reads CASSLVLNTGELFF. For the CDR3, the DNA is TGTGCCAGCAGCTTAGTGTTGAACACCGGGGAGCTGTTTTTT.

The chain couples TRBV29-1 to TRBJ2-7, with 12 bases lining up with TRBD2. This CDR3 has 14 residues. After removal of 7 bases from V and 7 bases from J, the junction contained 11 bases not matched to a gene. Germline V gene sequence: CDR1 SQVTM, CDR2 ANQGSEA. The CDR3 bases are TGCAGCGCCCGAGTACTAGCGGGGGGCAAAGAGCAGTACTTC. Encoded protein: CSARVLAGGKEQYF.

The chain couples TRBV29-1 to TRBJ1-4; D call uncertain. Deletions cut 6 bases from V and 5 bases from J, with 7 bases between. CDR3 length: 11 amino acids. Germline V gene data show CDR1 as SQVTM and CDR2 as ANQGSEA. CDR3 amino acids: CSVRQNEKLFF. The CDR3 DNA sequence: TGCAGCGTGAGGCAAAATGAAAAACTGTTTTTT.